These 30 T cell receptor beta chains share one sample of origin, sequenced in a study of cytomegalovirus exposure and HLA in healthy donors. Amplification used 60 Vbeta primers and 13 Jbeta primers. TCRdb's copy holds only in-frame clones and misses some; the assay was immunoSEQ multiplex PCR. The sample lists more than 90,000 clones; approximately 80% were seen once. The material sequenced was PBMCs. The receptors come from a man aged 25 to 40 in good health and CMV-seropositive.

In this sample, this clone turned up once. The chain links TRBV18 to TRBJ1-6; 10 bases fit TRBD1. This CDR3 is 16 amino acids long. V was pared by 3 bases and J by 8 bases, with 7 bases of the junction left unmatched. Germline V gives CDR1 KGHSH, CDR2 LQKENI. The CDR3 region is CASSPTRTGGDSPLHF. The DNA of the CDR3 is TGTGCCAGCTCACCGACGCGGACAGGGGGGGATTCACCCCTCCACTTT. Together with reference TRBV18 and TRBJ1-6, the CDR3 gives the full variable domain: NAGVMQNPRHLVRRRGQEARLRCSPMKGHSHVYWYRQLPEEGLKFMVYLQKENIIDESGMPKERFSAEFPKEGPSILRIQQVVRGDSAAYFCASSPTRTGGDSPLHFGNGTRLTVT.

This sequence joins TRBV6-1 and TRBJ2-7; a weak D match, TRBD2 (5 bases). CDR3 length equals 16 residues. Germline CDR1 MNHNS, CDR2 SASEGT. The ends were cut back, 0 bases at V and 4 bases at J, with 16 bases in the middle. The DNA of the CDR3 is TGTGCCAGCAGTGAAGCGCAGAGCGGAAGGTTTTACGAGCAGTACGTC. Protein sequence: CASSEAQSGRFYEQYV.

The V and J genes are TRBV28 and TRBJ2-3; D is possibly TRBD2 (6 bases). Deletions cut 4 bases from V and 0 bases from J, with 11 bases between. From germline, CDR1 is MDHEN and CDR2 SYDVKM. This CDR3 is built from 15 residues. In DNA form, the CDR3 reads TGTGCCAGCAGTTCTCCGGGACTTAGCACAGATACGCAGTATTTT. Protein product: CASSSPGLSTDTQYF. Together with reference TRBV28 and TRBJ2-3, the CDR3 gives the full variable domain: DVKVTQSSRYLVKRTGEKVFLECVQDMDHENMFWYRQDPGLGLRLIYFSYDVKMKEKGDIPEGYSVSREKKERFSLILESASTNQTSMYLCASSSPGLSTDTQYFGPGTRLTVL.

The CDR3 coding sequence is TGTGCCAGCAGTGAATTGGCAGGGGCCATATCCTACGAGCAGTACGTC. Its translation: CASSELAGAISYEQYV. This sequence joins TRBV6-1 and TRBJ2-7; D possibly corresponds to TRBD1 (6 bases). CDR3 length: 16 residues. Germline assignment: CDR1 MNHNS and CDR2 SASEGT. V was trimmed by 2 bases and J by 1 base, leaving 15 bases between them.

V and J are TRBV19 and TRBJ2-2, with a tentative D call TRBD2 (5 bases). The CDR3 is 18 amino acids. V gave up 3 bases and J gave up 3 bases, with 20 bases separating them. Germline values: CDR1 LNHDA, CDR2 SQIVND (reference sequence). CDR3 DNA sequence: TGTGCCAGTAGTATTCGGTCGAGGGTGCGCGGTGACACCGGGGAGCTGTTTTTT. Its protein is CASSIRSRVRGDTGELFF.

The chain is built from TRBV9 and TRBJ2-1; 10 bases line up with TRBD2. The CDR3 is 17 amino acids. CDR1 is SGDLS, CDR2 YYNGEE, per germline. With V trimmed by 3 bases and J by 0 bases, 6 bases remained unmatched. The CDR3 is CASSGSTSGDSYNEQFF. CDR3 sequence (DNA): TGTGCCAGCAGCGGGTCTACTAGCGGGGACTCCTACAATGAGCAGTTCTTC.

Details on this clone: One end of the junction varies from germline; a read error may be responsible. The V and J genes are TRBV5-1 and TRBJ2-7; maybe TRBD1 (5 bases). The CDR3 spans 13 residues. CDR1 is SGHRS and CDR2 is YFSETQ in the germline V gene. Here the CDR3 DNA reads TGTGCCAGCAGCTTGTTACAGGCTTACGAGCAGTACTTC. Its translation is CASSLLQAYEQYF. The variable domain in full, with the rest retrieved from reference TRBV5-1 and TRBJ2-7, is KAGVTQTPRYLIKTRGQQVTLSCSPISGHRSVSWYQQTPGQGLQFLFEYFSETQRNKGNFPGRFSGRQFSNSRSEMNVSTLELGDSALYLCASSLLQAYEQYFGPGTRLTVT.

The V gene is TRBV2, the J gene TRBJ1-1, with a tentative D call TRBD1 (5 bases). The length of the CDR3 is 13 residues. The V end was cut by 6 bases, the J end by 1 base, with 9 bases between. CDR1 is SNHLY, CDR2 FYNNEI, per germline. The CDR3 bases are TGTGCCAGCAGGGTAGACAGGAACACTGAAGCTTTCTTT. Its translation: CASRVDRNTEAFF. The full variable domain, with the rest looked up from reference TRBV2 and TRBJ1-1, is EPEVTQTPSHQVTQMGQEVILRCVPISNHLYFYWYRQILGQKVEFLVSFYNNEISEKSEIFDDQFSVERPDGSNFTLKIRSTKLEDSAMYFCASRVDRNTEAFFGQGTRLTVV.

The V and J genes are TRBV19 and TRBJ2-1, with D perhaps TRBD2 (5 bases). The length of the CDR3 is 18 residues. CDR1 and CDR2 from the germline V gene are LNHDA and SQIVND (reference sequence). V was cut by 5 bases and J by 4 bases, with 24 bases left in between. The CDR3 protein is CASSATPPSWGVYNEQFF. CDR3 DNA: TGTGCCAGTAGTGCCACCCCCCCCTCGTGGGGAGTTTACAATGAGCAGTTCTTC.

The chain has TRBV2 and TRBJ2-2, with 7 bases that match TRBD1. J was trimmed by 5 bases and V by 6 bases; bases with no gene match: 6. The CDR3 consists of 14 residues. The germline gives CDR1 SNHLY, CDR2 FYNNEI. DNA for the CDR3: TGTGCCAGCAGGGACAGGCAACGGACCGGGGAGCTGTTTTTT. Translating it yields CASRDRQRTGELFF.

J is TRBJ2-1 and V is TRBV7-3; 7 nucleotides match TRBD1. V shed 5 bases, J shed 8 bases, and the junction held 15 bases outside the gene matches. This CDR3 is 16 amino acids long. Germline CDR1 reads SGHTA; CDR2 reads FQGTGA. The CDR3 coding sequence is TGTGCCAGCAGCCCCCAGGGGACAGACCGTTGGGATGAGCAGTTCTTC. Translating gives CASSPQGTDRWDEQFF. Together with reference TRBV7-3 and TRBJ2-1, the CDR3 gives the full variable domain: GAGVSQTPSNKVTEKGKYVELRCDPISGHTALYWYRQSLGQGPEFLIYFQGTGAADDSGLPNDRFFAVRPEGSVSTLKIQRTERGDSAVYLCASSPQGTDRWDEQFFGPGTRLTVL.

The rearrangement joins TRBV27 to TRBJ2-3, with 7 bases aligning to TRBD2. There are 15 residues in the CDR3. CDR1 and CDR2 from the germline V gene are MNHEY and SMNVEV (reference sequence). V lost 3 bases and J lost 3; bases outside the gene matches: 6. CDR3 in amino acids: CASSLWGGGTDTQYF. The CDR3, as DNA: TGTGCCAGCAGTTTGTGGGGGGGTGGTACAGATACGCAGTATTTT.

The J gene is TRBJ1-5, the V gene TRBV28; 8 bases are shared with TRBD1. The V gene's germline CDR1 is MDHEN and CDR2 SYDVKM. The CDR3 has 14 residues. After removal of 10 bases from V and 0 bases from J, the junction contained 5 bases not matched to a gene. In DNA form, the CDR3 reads TGTGCCACCCTTGGACAGGGTAGCAATCAGCCCCAGCATTTT. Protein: CATLGQGSNQPQHF.

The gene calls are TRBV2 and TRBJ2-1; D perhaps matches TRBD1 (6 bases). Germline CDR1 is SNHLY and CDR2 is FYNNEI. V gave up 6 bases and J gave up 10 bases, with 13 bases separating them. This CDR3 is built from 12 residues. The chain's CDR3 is CASSEQGFEQFF. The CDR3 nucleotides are TGTGCCAGCAGCGAACAGGGATTCGAGCAGTTCTTC.

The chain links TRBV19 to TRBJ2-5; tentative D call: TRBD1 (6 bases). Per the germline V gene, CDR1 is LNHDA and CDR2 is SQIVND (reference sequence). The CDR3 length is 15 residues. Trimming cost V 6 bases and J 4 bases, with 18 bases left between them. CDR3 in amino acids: CASSSLTTGVETQYF. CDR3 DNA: TGTGCCAGTAGCTCACTAACGACAGGAGTAGAGACCCAGTACTTC.

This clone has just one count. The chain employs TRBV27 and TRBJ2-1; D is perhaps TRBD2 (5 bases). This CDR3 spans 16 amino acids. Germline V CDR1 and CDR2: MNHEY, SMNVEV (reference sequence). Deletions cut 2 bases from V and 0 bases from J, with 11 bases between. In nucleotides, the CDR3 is TGTGCCAGCAGTTTACGGAGCGGAAGCTCCTACAATGAGCAGTTCTTC. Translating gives CASSLRSGSSYNEQFF.

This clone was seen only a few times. CDR3 loop: CASRGTFGPEQFF. The CDR3 nucleotides read TGTGCCAGCAGGGGGACATTTGGACCGGAGCAGTTCTTC. The rearrangement links TRBV7-9 to TRBJ2-1, with D tentatively TRBD1 (6 bases). Trimming shortened V by 6 bases and J by 10 bases, and 16 bases separated the two germline ends. Germline V lookup: CDR1 SEHNR, CDR2 FQNEAQ (reference sequence). The CDR3 extends over 13 amino acids.

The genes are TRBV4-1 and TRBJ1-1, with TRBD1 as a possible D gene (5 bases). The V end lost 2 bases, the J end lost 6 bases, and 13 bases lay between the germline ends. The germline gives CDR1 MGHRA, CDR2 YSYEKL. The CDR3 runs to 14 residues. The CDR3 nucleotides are TGCGCCAGCAGCCAAAACCCTCCGGGGGCTGAAGCTTTCTTT. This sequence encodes CASSQNPPGAEAFF.

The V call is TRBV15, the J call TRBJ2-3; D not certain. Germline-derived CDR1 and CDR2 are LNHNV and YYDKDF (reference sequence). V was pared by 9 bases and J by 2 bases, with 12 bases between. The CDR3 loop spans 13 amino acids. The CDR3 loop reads CATAGGPTDTQYF. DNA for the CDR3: TGTGCCACGGCCGGCGGCCCCACAGATACGCAGTATTTT.

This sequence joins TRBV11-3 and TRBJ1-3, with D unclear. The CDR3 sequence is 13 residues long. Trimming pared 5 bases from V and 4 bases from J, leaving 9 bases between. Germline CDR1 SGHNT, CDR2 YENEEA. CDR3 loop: CASSPVPGNTIYF. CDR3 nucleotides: TGTGCCAGCAGCCCCGTTCCCGGAAACACCATATATTTT.

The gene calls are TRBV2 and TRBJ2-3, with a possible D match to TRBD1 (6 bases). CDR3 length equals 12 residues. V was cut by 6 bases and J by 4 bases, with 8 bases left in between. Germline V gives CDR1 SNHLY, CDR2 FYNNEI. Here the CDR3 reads CASRNRADTQYF. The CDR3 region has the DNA TGTGCCAGCAGGAACAGGGCAGATACGCAGTATTTT.

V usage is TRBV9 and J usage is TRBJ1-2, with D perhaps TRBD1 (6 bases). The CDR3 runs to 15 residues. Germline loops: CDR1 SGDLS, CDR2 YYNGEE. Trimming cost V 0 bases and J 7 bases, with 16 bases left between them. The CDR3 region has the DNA TGTGCCAGCAGCGTAGTGGGACAAGGTACTGGTGGCTACACCTTC. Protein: CASSVVGQGTGGYTF.

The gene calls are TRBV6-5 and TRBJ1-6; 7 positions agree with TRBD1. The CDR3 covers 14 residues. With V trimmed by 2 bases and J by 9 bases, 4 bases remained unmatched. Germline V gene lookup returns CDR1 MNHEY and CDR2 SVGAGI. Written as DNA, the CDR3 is TGTGCCAGCAGTTACCGGGACAGCCGTTCACCCCTCCACTTT. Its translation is CASSYRDSRSPLHF.

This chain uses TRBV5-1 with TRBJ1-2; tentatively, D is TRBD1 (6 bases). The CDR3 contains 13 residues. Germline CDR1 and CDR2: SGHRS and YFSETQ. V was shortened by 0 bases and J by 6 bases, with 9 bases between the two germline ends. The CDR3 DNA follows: TGCGCCAGCAGCTTGGGCAGGGGCGATGGCTACACCTTC. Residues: CASSLGRGDGYTF.

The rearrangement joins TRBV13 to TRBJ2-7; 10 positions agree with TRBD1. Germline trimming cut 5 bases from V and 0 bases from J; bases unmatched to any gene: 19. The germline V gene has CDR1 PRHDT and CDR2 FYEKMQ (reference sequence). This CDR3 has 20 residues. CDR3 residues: CASSRITPIPGQGSSYEQYF. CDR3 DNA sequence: TGTGCCAGCAGCCGCATTACCCCCATCCCGGGACAGGGGAGCTCCTACGAGCAGTACTTC. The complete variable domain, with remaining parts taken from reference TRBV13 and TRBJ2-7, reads AAGVIQSPRHLIKEKRETATLKCYPIPRHDTVYWYQQGPGQDPQFLISFYEKMQSDKGSIPDRFSAQQFSDYHSELNMSSLELGDSALYFCASSRITPIPGQGSSYEQYFGPGTRLTVT.

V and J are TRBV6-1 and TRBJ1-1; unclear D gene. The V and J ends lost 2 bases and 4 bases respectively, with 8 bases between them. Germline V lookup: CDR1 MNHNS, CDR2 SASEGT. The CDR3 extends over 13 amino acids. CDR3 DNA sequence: TGTGCCAGCAGTGAACGCTTCGGCACTGAAGCTTTCTTT. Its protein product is CASSERFGTEAFF.

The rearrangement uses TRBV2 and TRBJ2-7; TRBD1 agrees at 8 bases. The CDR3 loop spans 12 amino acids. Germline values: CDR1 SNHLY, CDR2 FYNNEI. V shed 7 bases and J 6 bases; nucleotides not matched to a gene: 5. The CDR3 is CASTQGAGEQYF. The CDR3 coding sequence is TGTGCCAGCACCCAGGGGGCAGGCGAGCAGTACTTC.

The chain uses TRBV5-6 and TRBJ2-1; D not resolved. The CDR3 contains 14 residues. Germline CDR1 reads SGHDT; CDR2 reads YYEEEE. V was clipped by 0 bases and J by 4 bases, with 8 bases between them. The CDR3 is CASSLDPQYNEQFF. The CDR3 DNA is TGTGCCAGCAGCTTGGACCCCCAGTACAATGAGCAGTTCTTC.

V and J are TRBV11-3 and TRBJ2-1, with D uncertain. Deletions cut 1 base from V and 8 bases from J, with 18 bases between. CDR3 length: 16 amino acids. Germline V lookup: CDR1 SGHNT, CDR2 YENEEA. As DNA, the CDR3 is TGTGCCAGCAGCTTAGGTTCGCGGTTCGTAGTCGATGAGCAGTTCTTC. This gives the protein CASSLGSRFVVDEQFF.

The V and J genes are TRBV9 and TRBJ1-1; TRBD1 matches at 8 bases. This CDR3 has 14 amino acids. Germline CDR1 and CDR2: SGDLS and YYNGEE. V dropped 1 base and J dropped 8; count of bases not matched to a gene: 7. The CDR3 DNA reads TGTGCCAGCAGCGTAACTGACAGGGGCGGCGAAGCTTTCTTT. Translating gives CASSVTDRGGEAFF.